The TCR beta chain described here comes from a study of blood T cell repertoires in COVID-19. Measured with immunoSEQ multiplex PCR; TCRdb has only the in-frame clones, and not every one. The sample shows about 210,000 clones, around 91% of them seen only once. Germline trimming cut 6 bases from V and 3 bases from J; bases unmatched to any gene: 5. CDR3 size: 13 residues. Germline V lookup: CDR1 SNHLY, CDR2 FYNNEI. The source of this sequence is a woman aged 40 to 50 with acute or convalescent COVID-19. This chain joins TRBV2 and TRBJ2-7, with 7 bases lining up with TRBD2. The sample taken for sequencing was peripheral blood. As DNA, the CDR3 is TGTGCCAGCAGCCTAGGGAGGGGCTACGAGCAGTACGTC. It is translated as CASSLGRGYEQYV.